What follows describes a single T cell receptor (beta chain). Its target is unknown. Using immunoSEQ multiplex PCR, the repertoire was profiled, and TCRdb retains in-frame clones only, with some absent. The sample lists about 66,000 clones; around 73% were seen once. TCRs were sequenced from three patients responding to pembrolizumab. The CDR3 sequence is 15 residues long. Germline CDR1 is MDHEN and CDR2 is SYDVKM. V dropped 5 bases and J dropped 0 bases, with 10 bases sitting between them. This specimen comes from a study of PD-1 blockade in mismatch repair-deficient tumors. Turning to the study itself: Enrolled about 2012-2016, patients had progressing, pretreated mismatch repair-deficient cancers of approximately 13 types.

Findings and limits, study-wide: Tumor-resident clones, often undetectable pretreatment in blood, expanded then contracted after pembrolizumab.

This TCR came from an adult with mismatch repair-deficient cancer. The material was peripheral blood, obtained 2 weeks after starting pembrolizumab. The V call is TRBV28, the J call TRBJ2-2; tentative D call: TRBD1 (5 bases). The CDR3 region has the DNA TGTGCCAGCAGTGGGCACAGGACGAACACCGGGGAGCTGTTTTTT. This codes for CASSGHRTNTGELFF.